Each of the 3 T cell receptor beta chains below was sequenced from the same sample in a study of T-cell memory formation after mild COVID-19. Each CDR3 protein gets one entry after TCRdb re-called the 5' RACE reads with MiXCR. The table shows 85,000 to 120,000 distinct CDR3 sequences, with more than 15% occurring only once. Sequencing was performed on PBMCs or a T cell subset sorted from them (not recorded which). All receptors come from an adult woman who had mild COVID-19 (a few samples of this study predate the infection). Cell type and time point are not known.

J is TRBJ2-1 and V is TRBV2; D is undetermined. The V end lost 0 bases, the J end lost 9 bases, and 12 bases lay between the germline ends. The germline V gene encodes CDR1 SNHLY and CDR2 FYNNEI. This CDR3 region has 14 residues. CDR3 in amino acids: CASSEAGLVGEQFF. CDR3 DNA: TGTGCCAGCAGTGAAGCTGGTCTAGTCGGTGAGCAGTTCTTC.

This clonotype has only a few counts. The chain recombines TRBV7-6 with TRBJ2-7; D is unclear. The CDR3 is made up of 16 amino acids. The germline gives CDR1 SGHVS, CDR2 FNYEAQ. Trimming removed 5 bases from V and 2 bases from J, with 19 bases in between. CDR3 region: CASSLGRTGPPYEQYF. The CDR3 nucleotides read TGTGCCAGCAGCCTAGGTAGGACCGGGCCTCCCTACGAGCAGTACTTC.

This clonotype was found a few times. The chain recombines TRBV29-1 with TRBJ2-7; TRBD1 aligns across 9 bases. Germline CDR1 and CDR2: SQVTM and ANQGSEA. V gave up 7 bases and J gave up 0 bases; unmatched junction bases: 4. There are 13 residues in the CDR3. CDR3 in DNA: TGCAGCGCTGGGACAGGGAGCTCCTACGAGCAGTACTTC. Residues: CSAGTGSSYEQYF.